Listed below are T cell receptor beta chains from one sample, sequenced in a study of CD8+ T cells in alopecia areata. The assay was immunoSEQ multiplex PCR, and TCRdb's table has in-frame clones only and misses some. The sample consists of some 120,000 clones, roughly three fifths of them appearing once. The input for sequencing was CD8+ T cells sorted from blood, taken at week 24, from a patient treated with tofacitinib. These receptors were obtained from a human donor with alopecia areata. Each CDR3 is given without its conserved first and last residue. The listing skips clone size in some rows; elsewhere it reads once, few, many or a size class.

>TRBV9|few|TRBJ2-2
ASSVVSSGELF
>TRBV5-1|NA|TRBJ2-1
ASSSSGSVGVNEQF
>TRBV10-3|NA|TRBJ1-1
AISEPSRENTEAF
>TRBV10-2|NA|TRBJ1-1
ASGEDSYTEAF
>TRBV4-3|NA|TRBJ1-2
ASSRLLTEVDGYT
>TRBV2|few|TRBJ2-7
ASSDLPYEQY
>TRBV27|NA|TRBJ2-7
ASSLLGNAYEQY
>TRBV7-8|NA|TRBJ2-5
ASSLASQETQY
>TRBV30|NA|TRBJ1-2
AWTEADRPSGYT
>TRBV5-1|NA|TRBJ2-3
ASSSRGASTDTQY
>TRBV4-1|NA|TRBJ2-3
ASRATGAPGDTQY
>TRBV27|few|TRBJ2-5
ASSPTGQGQETQY
>TRBV10-3|few|TRBJ1-3
AISVTDSGNTIY
>TRBV29-1|NA|TRBJ1-2
SVDRGNGYT
>TRBV9|NA|TRBJ2-3
ASSVDGAGSTDTQY
>TRBV10-3|NA|TRBJ1-1
AISKPPGQENTEAF
>TRBV7-9|NA|TRBJ2-1
ASSFIRGVDGEQF
>TRBV2|once|TRBJ2-3
ASSLEGLYTDTQY
>TRBV27|NA|TRBJ1-6
ASRIDRGPYNSPLH
>TRBV7-9|NA|TRBJ1-5
ASSLGFQPQH
>TRBV7-9|NA|TRBJ1-1
ASSLGSEGENTEAF
>TRBV7-9|once|TRBJ1-1
ASSWRQGWNTEAF
>TRBV12-5|NA|TRBJ2-7
ASGWGPYEQY
>TRBV27|NA|TRBJ2-3
ASSDRGDADTQY
>TRBV6-5|once|TRBJ2-5
ASSRSTGQETQY
>TRBV19|NA|TRBJ2-2
ASSIPQGAGELF
>TRBV15|NA|TRBJ2-3
ATSPSLQGALTDTQY
>TRBV2|NA|TRBJ2-1
ASSEAGAYNEQF
>TRBV5-4|few|TRBJ2-7
ASSLEEGEQY
>TRBV10-3|few|TRBJ2-2
AIQADTGELF
>TRBV6-5|NA|TRBJ2-5
ACGALETQY
>TRBV4-1|NA|TRBJ2-4
ASSQGLKGNIQY
>TRBV30|NA|NA
AWSVRDSGNYEQY
>TRBV11-2|NA|TRBJ1-6
ASSWGQGGTSPLH
>TRBV27|once|TRBJ2-7
ASSLPGTGRYEQY
>TRBV7-9|few|TRBJ2-6
ASSSGTGSGANVLT
>TRBV5-1|NA|TRBJ1-1
ASSGTGHHTEAF
>TRBV6-5|NA|TRBJ2-3
ASSPIQAGDTQY
>TRBV19|NA|TRBJ1-1
ASSIDLEGTAF
>TRBV7-9|once|TRBJ2-7
ASSYSGGPYEQY
>TRBV29-1|NA|TRBJ1-4
SVESHLDNEKLF
>TRBV5-1|few|TRBJ2-7
ASSLETGYEQY
>TRBV30|NA|TRBJ2-3
AWSSTGGRTDTQY
>TRBV15|NA|TRBJ2-1
ATSRDGTGDYNEQF
>TRBV2|few|TRBJ1-5
ASSEKDSNQPQH
>TRBV19|NA|TRBJ2-1
ASSIIASNEQF
>TRBV5-4|NA|TRBJ2-7
ASSYDRAYEQY
>TRBV5-1|NA|TRBJ2-7
ASSLFGRSYEQY
>TRBV19|NA|TRBJ1-2
ASTRDRSNYGYT
>TRBV2|NA|TRBJ2-7
ASSEGGSSEQY
>TRBV30|NA|TRBJ1-1
AWSAGAGWATEAF
>TRBV5-6|NA|TRBJ1-5
ASSPQGGQPQH
>TRBV6-1|medium-sized|TRBJ1-1
ASSPGGNTEAF